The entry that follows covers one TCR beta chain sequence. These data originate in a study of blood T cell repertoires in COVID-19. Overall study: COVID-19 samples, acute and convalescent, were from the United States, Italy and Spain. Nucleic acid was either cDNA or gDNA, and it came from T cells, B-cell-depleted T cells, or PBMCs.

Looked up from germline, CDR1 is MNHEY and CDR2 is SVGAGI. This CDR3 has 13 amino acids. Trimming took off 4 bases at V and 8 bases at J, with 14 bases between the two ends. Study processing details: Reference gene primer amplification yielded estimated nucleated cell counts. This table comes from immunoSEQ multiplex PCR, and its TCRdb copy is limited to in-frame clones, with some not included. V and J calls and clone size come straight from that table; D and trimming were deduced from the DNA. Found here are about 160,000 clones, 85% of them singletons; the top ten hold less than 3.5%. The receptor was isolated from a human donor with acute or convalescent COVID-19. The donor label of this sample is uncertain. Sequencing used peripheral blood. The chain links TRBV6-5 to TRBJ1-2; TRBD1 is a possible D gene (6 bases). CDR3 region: CASSSDRSGGYTF. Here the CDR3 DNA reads TGTGCCAGCAGTTCTGACAGGTCAGGGGGCTACACCTTC.